A few counts support the clone carrying this T cell receptor (beta chain). The antigen remains undetermined. These data come from a study of blood T cells in healthy people across ages. Trimming shortened V by 3 bases and J by 6 bases, and 4 bases separated the two germline ends. This CDR3 spans 11 amino acids. Germline loops: CDR1 KGHSH, CDR2 LQKENI. Study-level results: Comparison with aged donors showed that long-lived donors had more naive CD4+ cells and higher diversity.

The authors ran a second PCR of about 7 to 12 cycles using a sample-barcoded 5' primer and a J-beta primer mix. TCRdb fed the 5' RACE reads into MiXCR, producing one record per CDR3 protein. The sample has approximately 290,000 distinct CDR3 sequences, 25% to 30% seen once. It was roughly 10 milliliters of peripheral blood that were drawn from each donor. V and J are TRBV18 and TRBJ2-3; D is unclear. The sequencing sample was made of blood. The sequence was obtained from a woman in her 70s in good health. CDR3 amino acids: CASSPQDTQYF. In DNA form, the CDR3 reads TGTGCCAGCTCACCTCAGGATACGCAGTATTTT.